This T cell receptor beta chain was identified during a study of tumor-infiltrating lymphocytes in primary liver carcinoma. Study in general: Subjects presented with primary liver carcinoma managed by surgical resection.

The CDR3 loop spans 13 amino acids. V was clipped by 0 bases and J by 4 bases, with 7 bases between them. Germline V gives CDR1 MGHRA, CDR2 YSYEKL. Starting material of 450 to 550 ng total RNA yielded TCR beta cDNA via a constant-region primer. ARM-PCR, slightly modified, supplied the TCR beta libraries through three nested multiplex PCR rounds. The first two PCR rounds used TRBV1-TRBV30 forward primers with a C-beta reverse primer, around 10 cycles each. Each CDR3 protein is one row after TCRdb ran MiXCR on the multiplex PCR reads. The sample includes about 180,000 distinct CDR3 sequences, less than 65% of them seen just once. This clonotype was observed a handful of times. Germline DNA was extracted too, while blood RNA derived from unsorted whole blood.

The sequence was collected from a man between 35 and 55 years old with primary liver carcinoma and hepatitis B virus infection. Sequencing input: peripheral blood. V is TRBV4-1 and J is TRBJ2-7; D is unresolved. CDR3 sequence: CASSQDLYYEQYF. The CDR3 DNA follows: TGCGCCAGCAGCCAAGACCTTTATTACGAGCAGTACTTC.